Here is one T cell receptor beta chain with its context. The target antigen is unknown. Each donor supplied approximately 10 milliliters of peripheral blood. It was with a sample-barcoded 5' primer and a J-beta primer mix that a second PCR of about 6 to 12 cycles was run. One entry per CDR3 protein, called by TCRdb with MiXCR from the 5' RACE reads. This table holds about 670,000 distinct CDR3 sequences, approximately 52% found once. The data originate from a study of blood T cells in healthy people across ages. The germline V gene encodes CDR1 SGHRS and CDR2 YFSETQ. This CDR3 comprises 14 residues. V lost 6 bases and J 4 bases, leaving 14 bases between the germline ends. Study-wide results and limits: The long-lived group displayed more naive CD4+ cells, plus higher diversity, than the aged donors did.

The chain employs TRBV5-1 and TRBJ2-1; tentatively, D is TRBD1 (7 bases). The sample taken for sequencing was blood. The receptor was derived from a woman older than 75 in good health. The CDR3 DNA reads TGCGCCAGCAACGGACAGGAGGGTTACAATGAGCAGTTCTTC. This encodes CASNGQEGYNEQFF.